This T cell receptor beta chain emerged from a study of shared clonotypes between healthy human individuals (TCRdb year 2020). About the full investigation: The cohort comprised a couple of women and a few men aged 18 to 49 years. The study deeply sequenced blood TCR repertoires of about 5 healthy adults to estimate repertoire size and the extent of clonotype sharing between individuals. Per donor, leukapheresis produced somewhere between about 0.8 and 9.5 billion PBMCs. Libraries were prepared and TCR repertoires were sequenced by different laboratories using diverse techniques, in order to increase sequencing depth and limit assay-specific biases. For each donor, three plates each were used for CD4 naive and CD4 memory, two plates were used for CD8 naive, and one plate was used for CD8 memory.

Results the study describes overall, beyond this receptor: Because the study included only a small number of donors, the genetic and exposure-history diversity represented was limited. Larger estimated clonotype richness was generally found for naive subsets than for memory subsets. Across four donors, approximately 5% of naive CD4, roughly 3.8% of naive CD8, around 2.1% of memory CD4, and approximately 0.4% of memory CD8 clonotypes were shared. Sampling was restricted to blood, and TCR repertoires in tissue are likely to differ from TCR repertoires in blood. Higher generation probabilities were observed for clonotypes shared by all four sorted-subset donors than for non-shared clonotypes. Based on pairwise subsampling, the degree of clonotype sharing among donors was expected to be affected by sequencing depth. Incomplete sequencing was indicated by rarefaction of sorted-subset datasets, despite the large sequencing depth.

Points on this clone: Its recognized antigen is unknown. Base qualities are missing; no much larger clone stands one base away.

The donors were healthy, HIV-negative adults with no recently reported acute infections or vaccinations. Every donor was a Caucasian adult living in Nashville, Tennessee, USA. CD4+ T cells were enriched through magnetic negative selection, after which naive cells were positively selected on CD45RA and the remaining negative fraction served as the memory subset. Blood was collected by leukapheresis, and PBMCs were isolated by Ficoll-Histopaque density gradient centrifugation and then cryopreserved in liquid nitrogen vapor phase. Purity and quantity of every magnetically sorted T cell population were checked by analytical flow cytometry. Genomic DNA was isolated from each sorted fraction and quantified by UV absorbance on a Nanodrop 2000c. TCR CDR3 regions were amplified from genomic DNA by multiplex PCR using the deep immunoSEQ assay. Genomic DNA extracted from each cell subset was distributed evenly over all wells of several immunoSEQ 96-well plates, and each plate served as one replicate. For sorted subsets, approximately 0.2 ug of genomic DNA, equivalent to about 30,000 T cell genomes, went into each replicate PCR. The purified libraries were quantified using a Qubit 3.0 fluorometer, sized with a Bioanalyzer 2100, and then quantified again using the KAPA Library Quantification kit. Each immunoSEQ 96-well plate was sequenced on its own single-read 150-cycle Illumina NextSeq 550 flow cell. Per the original workflow: Because the immunoSEQ output held only junctional sequences and lacked quality scores, the filtering could not match the filtering applied to full-length reads. To assign V/J genes and CDR3, sequences were annotated against IMGT germline references using PyIR, a Python wrapper for IgBLAST v1.9. Reads were filtered out if the reads had weak V/J assignments (E-value above 1e-6), no CDR3, stop codons, out-of-frame junctions, or ambiguous translated residues. V3J clonotypes were defined as sequences sharing the same inferred V gene, J gene, and CDR3 amino acid sequence. Percentage overlap between repertoires was computed as shared unique clonotypes divided by the size of the smaller repertoire. Richness of each repertoire was evaluated using RTK rarefaction, the Chao1 estimator, and Recon v2.1 estimates of unobserved clonotypes. OLGA was used to compute generation probabilities for all TCRbeta clonotypes that the gDNA method yielded from a handful of donors. The source is immuneACCESS, and TCRdb retained only in-frame sequences with V and J called. Part of the clones is not carried over; for the studies checked, unresolved V genes explain less than half of this, and the remainder is unexplained. The D gene and trimming were derived from the DNA, and the V and J assignments and clone size from that table. Counted in this sample were more than 400,000 clones; more than 95% of them appeared once. 0.055% to 0.075% of the sample goes to the ten largest clones.

There are 18 amino acids in the CDR3, from cysteine to phenylalanine inclusive. Only the CDR3 part of the read is kept: 54 bases, read in frame from the first base. Deletion took 0 bases off V and 6 bases off J, with a span of 19 bases between the germline ends. For CDR1 and CDR2, the germline V gene lists SGDLS and YYNGEE. The receptor was derived from a woman in her thirties in good health. The chain is encoded by TRBV9 joined to TRBJ2-6; the D segment could be TRBD2, given 5 matching bases. The specimen was naive CD4+ T cells sorted from blood. The sample's cell subset or site label is to be understood as: CD45RA+ positively selected. CDR3 sequence: CASSVADSAVRKANVLTF. At the DNA level, the sequence is TGTGCCAGCAGCGTAGCGGATAGCGCGGTCAGGAAGGCCAACGTCCTGACTTTC.